This T cell receptor (beta chain) was found in a study of T cell responses to AZD1222 COVID-19 vaccine (dated by TCRdb to the early 2020s). Broadly, across the study: A total of under 250 trial participants underwent TCR sequencing, of whom some 200 had received two doses of AZD1222 and approximately 25 had received two doses of the MenACWY control vaccine. Enrollment into the trials was organized by age into subgroups of 18-55, 56-69 and 70-plus years, and those subgroups contained roughly 150, 30 and 60 TCR-sequenced participants, respectively. Study-wide conclusions, independent of this receptor: Conclusions about previously exposed vaccinees are limited because only a handful of AZD1222 recipients were SARS-CoV-2 seropositive at baseline. Epitopes outside the regions mutated in the B.1.351 and B.1.1.7 variants were reportedly recognized by nearly half of the unique spike-specific TCRs. CD4 TCRs associated with the vaccine covered the entire spike protein, and the dominant responses were in regions 160-218 and 743-854. Most participants were white British and females outnumbered males, and the authors suggested that clonal diversity may have been underestimated. The 56-69-year group was small, and its depth increase did not reach significance, likely because of low power. No day 14 peak-response samples were available, so repertoires were characterized only after the peak T cell response. A significant rise in spike-specific TCR breadth and depth was observed after two AZD1222 doses relative to day 0 and relative to MenACWY recipients.

The germline V gene (reference sequence) gives CDR1 as SEHNR and CDR2 as FQNEAQ. Deletion took 5 bases off V and 5 bases off J, with a span of 21 bases between the germline ends. CDR3 length: 16 amino acids, cysteine to phenylalanine. Only the CDR3 part of the read is kept: 48 bases, read in frame from the first base. Concerning this clone: Its specific antigen is unknown. Base-call qualities are not available, and no considerably larger clone is one nucleotide away.

The CDR3 regions of human TCRbeta chains were analyzed by immunosequencing. In the paper's pipeline: TCRs in the repertoires were matched against a reference library of SARS-CoV-2-specific TCRs that had been generated with the MIRA antigen-specificity platform. Breadth was defined as the fraction of unique TCRs that were SARS-CoV-2-associated. Depth was defined as the fraction of total T cells that were SARS-CoV-2-associated. Using the MIRA data, each spike-specific TCR was mapped to the spike region that the TCR reacts to and placed in a CD4 or CD8 class. Log10-transformed breadth and depth values were compared by one-way ANOVA with Sidak's multiple comparisons tests. TCRdb took this table from immuneACCESS and kept in-frame rearrangements with V and J called. Such tables lack part of the clones; where checked against another copy, unresolved V genes explain under half of the gap, and the rest is unexplained. D and trimming come from the DNA, and the V and J calls and clone size come from that table. The sample table holds 130,000 or so clones, of which 85% to 95% were seen once. More than 0.8% of the sample is taken by the ten largest.

The sample's time point, from its label and the paper: baseline before first vaccination. This specimen's treatment or condition label, per the study, means: meningococcal conjugate vaccine given as trial control. The vaccinee samples were drawn from two UK trials, COV001 and COV002, one of which was a single-blind randomized controlled phase 2/3 trial testing AZD1222 (ChAdOx1 nCoV-19) in healthy adults. Trial participant PBMC samples were collected at day 0 and day 28 after the second dose for TCRbeta chain sequencing. The specimen was peripheral blood, collected on day 0 of MenACWY control vaccination. This clonotype was sampled from an adult in good health. Rearrangement joined TRBV7-9 to TRBJ2-5; the D call is tentative, TRBD1 or TRBD2, as each matches 5 bases. The CDR3 protein sequence reads: CASSPRTGALPETQYF. The nucleotides read TGTGCCAGCAGCCCTAGGACTGGGGCCCTTCCGGAGACCCAGTACTTC.